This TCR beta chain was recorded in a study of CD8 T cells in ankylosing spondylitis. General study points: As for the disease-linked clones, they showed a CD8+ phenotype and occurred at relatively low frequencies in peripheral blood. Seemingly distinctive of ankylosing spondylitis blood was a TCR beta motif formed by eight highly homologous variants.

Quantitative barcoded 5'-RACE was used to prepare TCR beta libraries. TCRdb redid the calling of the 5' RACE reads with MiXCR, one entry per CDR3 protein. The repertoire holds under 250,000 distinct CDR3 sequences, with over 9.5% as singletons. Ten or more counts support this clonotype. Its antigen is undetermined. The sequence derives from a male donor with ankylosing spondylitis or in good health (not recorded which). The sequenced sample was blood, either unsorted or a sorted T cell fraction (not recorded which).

The CDR3 sequence is CSARTRRDNEQFF. CDR3 sequence (DNA): TGCAGTGCTAGGACTAGAAGGGACAATGAGCAGTTCTTC. This chain uses TRBV20-1 with TRBJ2-1, with a weak D call TRBD2 (6 bases). Germline loops: CDR1 DFQATT, CDR2 SNEGSKA (reference sequence). The CDR3 runs 13 residues. V lost 3 bases and J 5 bases, leaving 11 bases between the germline ends.